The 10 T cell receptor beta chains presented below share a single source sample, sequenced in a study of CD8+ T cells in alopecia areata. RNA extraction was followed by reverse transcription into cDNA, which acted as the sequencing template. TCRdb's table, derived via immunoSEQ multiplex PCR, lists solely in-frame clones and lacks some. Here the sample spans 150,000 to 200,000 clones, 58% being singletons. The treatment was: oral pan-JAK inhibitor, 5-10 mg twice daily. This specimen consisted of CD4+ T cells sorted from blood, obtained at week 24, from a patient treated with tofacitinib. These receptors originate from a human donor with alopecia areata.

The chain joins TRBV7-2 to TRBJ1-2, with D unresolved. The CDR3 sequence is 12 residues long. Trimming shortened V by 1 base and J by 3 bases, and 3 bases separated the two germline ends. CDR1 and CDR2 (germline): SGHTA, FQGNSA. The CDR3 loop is CASSLVDYGYTF. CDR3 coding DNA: TGTGCCAGCAGCTTAGTGGACTATGGCTACACCTTC.

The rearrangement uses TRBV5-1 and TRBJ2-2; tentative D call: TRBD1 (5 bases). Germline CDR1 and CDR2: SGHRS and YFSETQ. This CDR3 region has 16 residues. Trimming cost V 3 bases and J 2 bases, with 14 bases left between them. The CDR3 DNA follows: TGCGCCAGCAGCTCCGACGGCAGGGTAAACACCGGGGAGCTGTTTTTT. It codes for CASSSDGRVNTGELFF.

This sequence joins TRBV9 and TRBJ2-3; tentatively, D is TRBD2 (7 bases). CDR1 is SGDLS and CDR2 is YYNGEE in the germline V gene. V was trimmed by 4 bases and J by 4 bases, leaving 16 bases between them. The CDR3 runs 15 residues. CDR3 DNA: TGTGCCAGCAGCATAAGGGGGGGCATCGCAGATACGCAGTATTTT. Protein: CASSIRGGIADTQYF.

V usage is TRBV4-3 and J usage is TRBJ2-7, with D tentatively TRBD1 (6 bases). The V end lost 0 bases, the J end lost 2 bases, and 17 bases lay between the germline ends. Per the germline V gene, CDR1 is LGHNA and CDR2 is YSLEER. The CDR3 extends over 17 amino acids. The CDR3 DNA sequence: TGCGCCAGCAGCCAAGAGTATAGGCAGGGGTCTACCTACGAGCAGTACTTC. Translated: CASSQEYRQGSTYEQYF.

The CDR3 sequence: CASSPQGDFYEQYF. The CDR3 region has the DNA TGTGCCAGCTCACCACAGGGGGACTTCTACGAGCAGTACTTC. This chain connects TRBV18 to TRBJ2-7; possibly TRBD1 or TRBD2 for D (6 bases each). The length of the CDR3 is 14 residues. Trimming left V 1 base short and J 3 bases short, with 10 bases between. The V gene's germline CDR1 is KGHSH and CDR2 LQKENI.

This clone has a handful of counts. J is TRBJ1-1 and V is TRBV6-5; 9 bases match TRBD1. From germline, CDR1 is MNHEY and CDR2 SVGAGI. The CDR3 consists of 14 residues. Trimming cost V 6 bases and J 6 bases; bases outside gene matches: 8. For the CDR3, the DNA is TGTGCCAGCAGCGAACAGGGGGCTCAGGCTGAAGCTTTCTTT. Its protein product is CASSEQGAQAEAFF.

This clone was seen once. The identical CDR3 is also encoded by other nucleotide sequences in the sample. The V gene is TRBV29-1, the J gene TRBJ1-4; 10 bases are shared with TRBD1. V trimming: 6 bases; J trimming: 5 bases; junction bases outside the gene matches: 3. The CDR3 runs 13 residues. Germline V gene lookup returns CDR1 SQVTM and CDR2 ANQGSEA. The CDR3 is CSVPGQGNEKLFF. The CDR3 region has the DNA TGCAGCGTGCCGGGACAGGGGAATGAAAAACTGTTTTTT.

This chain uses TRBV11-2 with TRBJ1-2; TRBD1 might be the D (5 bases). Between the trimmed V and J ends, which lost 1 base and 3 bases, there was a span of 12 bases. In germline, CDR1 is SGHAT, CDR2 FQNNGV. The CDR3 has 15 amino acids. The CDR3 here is CASSLARGGYYGYTF. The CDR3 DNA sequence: TGTGCCAGCAGCTTAGCAAGGGGCGGGTACTATGGCTACACCTTC.

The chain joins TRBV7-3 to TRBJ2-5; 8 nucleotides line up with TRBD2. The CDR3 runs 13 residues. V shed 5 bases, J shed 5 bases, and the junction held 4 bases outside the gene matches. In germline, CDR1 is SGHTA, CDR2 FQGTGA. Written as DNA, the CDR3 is TGTGCCAGCAGCCCCACGGGGGGGGAGACCCAGTACTTC. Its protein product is CASSPTGGETQYF.

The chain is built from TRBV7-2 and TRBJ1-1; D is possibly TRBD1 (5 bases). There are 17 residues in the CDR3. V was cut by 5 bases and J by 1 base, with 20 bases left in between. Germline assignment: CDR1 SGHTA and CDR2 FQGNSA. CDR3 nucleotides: TGTGCCAGCAGCCCAAGGGAGGGGCAGTGGTGGAACACTGAAGCTTTCTTT. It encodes CASSPREGQWWNTEAFF.